These 17 T cell receptor beta chains share one sample of origin, sequenced in a study of identifying expanded T cells in peripheral blood. Libraries were prepared by immunoSEQ multiplex PCR; TCRdb keeps only in-frame clonotypes and omits some of them. Here the sample spans under 110,000 clones, around 85% being singletons. Sequences were obtained from blood. These receptors all stem from a person aged 18 to 70 in good health.

The chain is built from TRBV7-9 and TRBJ1-3; a weak D match, TRBD1 (5 bases). The CDR3 loop spans 16 amino acids. Germline V CDR1 and CDR2: SEHNR, FQNEAQ (reference sequence). Trimming took off 0 bases at V and 0 bases at J, with 9 bases between the two ends. CDR3 residues: CASSLASTASGNTIYF. The CDR3 nucleotides read TGTGCCAGCAGCTTAGCCTCGACAGCCTCTGGAAACACCATATATTTT.

This chain uses TRBV5-1 with TRBJ2-7; no definite D call. Trimming pared 2 bases from V and 2 bases from J, leaving 11 bases between. CDR1 and CDR2 (germline): SGHRS, YFSETQ. The CDR3 covers 14 residues. DNA for the CDR3: TGCGCCAGCAGCTTTTTCGGAGACCCCTACGAGCAGTACTTC. Translating gives CASSFFGDPYEQYF.

The chain is built from TRBV30 and TRBJ1-1; no clear D. Trimming shortened V by 0 bases and J by 0 bases, and 5 bases separated the two germline ends. The CDR3 sequence is 13 residues long. Looked up from germline, CDR1 is GTSNPN and CDR2 is SVGIG (reference sequence). In DNA, the CDR3 is TGTGCCTGGAGTGTACGGCTGAACACTGAAGCTTTCTTT. Translating it yields CAWSVRLNTEAFF.

The V call is TRBV9, the J call TRBJ1-6; D unclear. Germline V gene lookup returns CDR1 SGDLS and CDR2 YYNGEE. The CDR3 runs to 17 residues. Deletions cut 2 bases from V and 7 bases from J, with 19 bases between. CDR3 sequence (DNA): TGTGCCAGCAGCGTTGTGAACATCAAAACTAGAAATTCACCCCTCCACTTT. Encoded protein: CASSVVNIKTRNSPLHF.

CDR3 in amino acids: CASSPQGAVYYGYTF. The DNA for the CDR3 is TGTGCCAGCAGCCCTCAGGGGGCCGTGTACTATGGCTACACCTTC. The chain joins TRBV11-2 to TRBJ1-2, with 8 nucleotides matching TRBD1. The CDR3 sequence is 15 residues long. The junction had 8 bases not matched to a gene; V was cut back by 5 bases and J by 3 bases. Germline V gene data show CDR1 as SGHAT and CDR2 as FQNNGV.

The rearrangement uses TRBV5-4 and TRBJ2-7; D may match TRBD1 or TRBD2 (5 bases each). The length of the CDR3 is 15 residues. Germline V gene sequence: CDR1 SGHNT, CDR2 YYREEE (reference sequence). V lost 1 base, J lost 5 bases, and 16 bases lay in between. The CDR3 sequence: CASSLRYRGAHEQYF. In nucleotides, the CDR3 is TGTGCCAGCAGCTTGCGGTATCGAGGGGCCCACGAGCAGTACTTC. Together with reference TRBV5-4 and TRBJ2-7, the CDR3 gives the full variable domain: ETGVTQSPTHLIKTRGQQVTLRCSSQSGHNTVSWYQQALGQGPQFIFQYYREEENGRGNFPPRFSGLQFPNYSSELNVNALELDDSALYLCASSLRYRGAHEQYFGPGTRLTVT.

V is TRBV9 and J is TRBJ1-6; D ambiguous. The CDR3 is made up of 16 amino acids. CDR1 and CDR2 from the germline V gene are SGDLS and YYNGEE. V lost 0 bases and J lost 0, with 7 bases in between. The CDR3 sequence: CASSVDPGSYNSPLHF. CDR3 coding DNA: TGTGCCAGCAGCGTAGATCCAGGCTCCTATAATTCACCCCTCCACTTT.

The chain couples TRBV7-9 to TRBJ2-7, with 7 bases lining up with TRBD1. V shed 3 bases, J shed 8 bases, and the junction held 4 bases outside the gene matches. This CDR3 has 12 residues. The germline CDR1 and CDR2 sequences are SEHNR and FQNEAQ (reference sequence). In DNA, the CDR3 is TGTGCCAGCAGCTTGGAGACAGGGCAGCAGTACTTC. Encoded protein: CASSLETGQQYF. Using reference TRBV7-9 and TRBJ2-7 for the parts outside the CDR3, the full variable domain is DTGVSQNPRHKITKRGQNVTFRCDPISEHNRLYWYRQTLGQGPEFLTYFQNEAQLEKSRLLSDRFSAERPKGSFSTLEIQRTEQGDSAMYLCASSLETGQQYFGPGTRLTVT.

In this sample, this clone turned up many times. CDR3 in amino acids: CSAVVDGNQPQHF. In DNA, the CDR3 is TGCAGCGCAGTGGTGGACGGCAATCAGCCCCAGCATTTT. The V and J genes are TRBV29-1 and TRBJ1-5, with D hard to call. CDR1 and CDR2 from the germline V gene are SQVTM and ANQGSEA. The ends were cut back, 7 bases at V and 2 bases at J, with 12 bases in the middle. This CDR3 has 13 amino acids.

The chain carries TRBV6-1 and TRBJ1-2; D uncertain. The CDR3 sequence is 15 residues long. Between the trimmed V and J ends, which lost 2 bases and 4 bases, there was a span of 14 bases. Germline V gene sequence: CDR1 MNHNS, CDR2 SASEGT. The CDR3 DNA sequence: TGTGCCAGCAGTGAAAGTGTAGGTCGGGCCTATGGCTACACCTTC. Translation gives CASSESVGRAYGYTF.

The J gene is TRBJ2-7, the V gene TRBV11-2, with D unclear. V lost 1 base and J lost 0, with 4 bases in between. The CDR3 is 13 residues long. Germline CDR1 and CDR2: SGHAT and FQNNGV. The CDR3 here is CASSLVGSYEQYF. CDR3 DNA: TGTGCCAGCAGCTTAGTGGGCTCCTACGAGCAGTACTTC.

In its sample, this clone was seen once. The chain employs TRBV25-1 and TRBJ1-2; D gene ambiguous. The CDR3 extends over 14 amino acids. V was pared by 3 bases and J by 5 bases, with 13 bases between. The germline CDR1 and CDR2 sequences are MGHDK and SYGVNS. CDR3 nucleotides: TGTGCCAGCAGTGATAAGGGTCTTTGGTATGGCTACACCTTC. As protein: CASSDKGLWYGYTF.

The genes are TRBV6-5 and TRBJ2-7, with 11 bases aligning to TRBD1. J gave up 7 bases and V 0 bases, and 5 bases lay outside the gene matches. The germline V gene has CDR1 MNHEY and CDR2 SVGAGI. The length of the CDR3 is 15 residues. The CDR3 loop reads CASSYSGQGALEQYF. The CDR3 DNA reads TGTGCCAGCAGTTACTCAGGACAGGGGGCTTTAGAGCAGTACTTC.

The chain is built from TRBV7-9 and TRBJ2-1, with a weak D call TRBD2 (7 bases). This CDR3 has 17 residues. Trimming cost V 5 bases and J 10 bases, with 27 bases left between them. CDR1 is SEHNR and CDR2 is FQNEAQ in the germline V gene (reference sequence). The CDR3 nucleotides read TGTGCCAGCAGCCCGGGTATAGTGGGCGGGGGCCGTAGAGAGCAGTTCTTC. Protein sequence: CASSPGIVGGGRREQFF.

Comment on this clone: One end of the junction fails to match germline, which may point to a read error. The V and J genes are TRBV25-1 and TRBJ1-4; the D is unclear. CDR1 MGHDK and CDR2 SYGVNS come from the germline V gene. This CDR3 is built from 15 residues. CDR3 region: CASSEYSGPNEKLFF. CDR3 in DNA: TGTGCCAGCAGTGAATATAGCGGCCCTAACGAAAAACTGTTTTTT.

The genes are TRBV9 and TRBJ2-7; D could derive from TRBD1 or TRBD2 (5 bases each). The V end lost 3 bases, the J end lost 5 bases, and 15 bases lay between the germline ends. Germline CDR1 is SGDLS and CDR2 is YYNGEE. This CDR3 spans 14 amino acids. CDR3 amino acids: CASSGGPWGNEQYF. The CDR3 coding sequence is TGTGCCAGCAGCGGGGGCCCCTGGGGGAACGAGCAGTACTTC.

This clone occurred a few times. The chain couples TRBV6-5 to TRBJ2-7; 8 bases match TRBD1. This CDR3 has 13 residues. Germline CDR1 MNHEY, CDR2 SVGAGI. V lost 8 bases and J lost 6; bases outside the gene matches: 9. CDR3 region: CASSRTGKGEQYF. CDR3 nucleotides: TGTGCCAGCTCTCGGACAGGGAAGGGCGAGCAGTACTTC.